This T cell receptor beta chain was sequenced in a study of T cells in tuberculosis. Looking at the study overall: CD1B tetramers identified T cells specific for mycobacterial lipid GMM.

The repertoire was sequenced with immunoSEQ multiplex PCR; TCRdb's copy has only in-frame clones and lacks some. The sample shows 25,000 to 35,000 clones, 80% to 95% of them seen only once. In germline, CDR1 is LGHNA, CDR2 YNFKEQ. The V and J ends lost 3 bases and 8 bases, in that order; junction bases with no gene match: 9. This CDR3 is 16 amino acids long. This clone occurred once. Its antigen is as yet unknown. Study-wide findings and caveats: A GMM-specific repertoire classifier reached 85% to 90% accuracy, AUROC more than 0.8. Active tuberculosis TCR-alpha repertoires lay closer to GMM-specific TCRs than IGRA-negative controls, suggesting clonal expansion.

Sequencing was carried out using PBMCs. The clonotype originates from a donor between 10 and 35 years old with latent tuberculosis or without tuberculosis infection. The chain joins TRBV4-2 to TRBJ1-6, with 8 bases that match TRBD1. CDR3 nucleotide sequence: TGTGCCAGCAGCCACTCCGGACAGGGATCCTATTCACCCCTCCACTTT. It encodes CASSHSGQGSYSPLHF.